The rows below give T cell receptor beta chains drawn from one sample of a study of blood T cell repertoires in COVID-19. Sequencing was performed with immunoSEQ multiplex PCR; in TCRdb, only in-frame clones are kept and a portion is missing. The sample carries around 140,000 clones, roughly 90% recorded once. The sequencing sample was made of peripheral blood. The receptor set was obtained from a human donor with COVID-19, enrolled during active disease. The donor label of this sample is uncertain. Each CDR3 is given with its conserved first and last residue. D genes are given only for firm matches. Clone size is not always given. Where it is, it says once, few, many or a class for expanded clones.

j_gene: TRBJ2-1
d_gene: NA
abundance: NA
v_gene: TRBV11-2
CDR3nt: TGTGCCAGCAGCTCGGTGGTTGTGCAGTTCTTC
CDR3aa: CASSSVVVQFF

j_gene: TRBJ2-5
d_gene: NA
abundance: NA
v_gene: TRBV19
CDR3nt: TGTGCCAGTAGTATATACAGGGAAGAGACCCAGTACTTC
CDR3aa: CASSIYREETQYF

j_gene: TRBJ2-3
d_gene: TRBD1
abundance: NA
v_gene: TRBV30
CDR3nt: TGTGCCTGGAGTTGGACAGGGACCGATACGCAGTATTTT
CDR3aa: CAWSWTGTDTQYF

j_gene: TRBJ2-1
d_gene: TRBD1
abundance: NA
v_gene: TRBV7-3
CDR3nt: TGTGCCAGCAGCTACGCAGGGGGCGCTTACAATGAGCAGTTCTTC
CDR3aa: CASSYAGGAYNEQFF

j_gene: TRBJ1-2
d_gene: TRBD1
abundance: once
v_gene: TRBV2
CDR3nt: TGTGCCAGCAGTGTTAAGGCAGGGGGCTGGGAAGACTATGGCTACACCTTC
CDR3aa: CASSVKAGGWEDYGYTF

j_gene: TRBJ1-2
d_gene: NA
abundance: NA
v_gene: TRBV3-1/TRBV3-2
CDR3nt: TGTGCCAGCAGCCAACTACAGGGAAATTATGGCTACACCTTC
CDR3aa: CASSQLQGNYGYTF

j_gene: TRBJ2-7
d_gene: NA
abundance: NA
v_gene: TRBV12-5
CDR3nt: TGTGCTAGTGCCCCCGGGACACCAACTACCGAGCAGTACTTC
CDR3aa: CASAPGTPTTEQYF

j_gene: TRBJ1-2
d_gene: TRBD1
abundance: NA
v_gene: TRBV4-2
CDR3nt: TGTGCCAGCAGCCAACGAGGGGGCGATAACTATGGCTACACCTTC
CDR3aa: CASSQRGGDNYGYTF

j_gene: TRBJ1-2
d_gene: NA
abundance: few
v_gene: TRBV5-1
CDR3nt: TGCGCCAGCTTCGAATGGGGCCATGGCTACACCTTC
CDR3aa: CASFEWGHGYTF

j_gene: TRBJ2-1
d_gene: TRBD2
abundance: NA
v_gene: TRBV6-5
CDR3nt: TGTGCCAGCAGTTCACGACTAGCGGGGGCGTACAATGAGCAGTTCTTC
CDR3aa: CASSSRLAGAYNEQFF

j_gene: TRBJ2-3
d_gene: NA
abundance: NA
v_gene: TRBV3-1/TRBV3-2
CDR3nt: TGTGCCAGCAGCCAACAGGGCATGCAGTATTTT
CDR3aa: CASSQQGMQYF

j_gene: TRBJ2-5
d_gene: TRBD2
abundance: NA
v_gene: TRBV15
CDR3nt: TGTGCCACCAGCAGGGGGGGGACCGAGGAAGAGACCCAGTACTTC
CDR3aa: CATSRGGTEEETQYF

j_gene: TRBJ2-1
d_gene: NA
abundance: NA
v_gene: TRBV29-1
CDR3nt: TGCAGCGTTGACGCGGGCAATGAGCAGTTCTTC
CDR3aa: CSVDAGNEQFF

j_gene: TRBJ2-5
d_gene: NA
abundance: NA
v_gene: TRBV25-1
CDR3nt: TGTGCCAGCAGTCTGCCAGGGGCCCAAGAGACCCAGTACTTC
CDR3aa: CASSLPGAQETQYF

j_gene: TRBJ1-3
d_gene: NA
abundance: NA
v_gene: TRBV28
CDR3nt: TGTGCCAGCAGTTTATACTCGACAGAAACTGGAAACACCATATATTTT
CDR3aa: CASSLYSTETGNTIYF

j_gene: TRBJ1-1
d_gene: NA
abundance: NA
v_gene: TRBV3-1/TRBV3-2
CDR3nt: TGTGCCAGCAGATCCAGGGCGAACACTGAAGCTTTCTTT
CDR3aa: CASRSRANTEAFF

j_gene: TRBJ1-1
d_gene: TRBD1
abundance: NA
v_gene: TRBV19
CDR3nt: TGTGCCAGTAGTATAGTTGGAATGACCCGACAGGGAGTTGAAGCTTTCTTT
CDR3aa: CASSIVGMTRQGVEAFF

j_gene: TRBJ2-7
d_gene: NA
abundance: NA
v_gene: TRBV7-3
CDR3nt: TGTGCCAGCAGTCCCTCGGGGTGGGGCTACGAGCAGTACTTC
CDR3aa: CASSPSGWGYEQYF

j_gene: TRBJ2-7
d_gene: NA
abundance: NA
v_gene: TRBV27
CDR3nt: TGTGCCAGCAGTTTTCTCCACGGTGACGAGCAGTACTTC
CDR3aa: CASSFLHGDEQYF

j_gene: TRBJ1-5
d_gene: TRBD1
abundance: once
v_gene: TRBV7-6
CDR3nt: TGTGCCAGCAGCCCATACTCCGGGACAGGGAGAATGGCGCCCCAGCATTTT
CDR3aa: CASSPYSGTGRMAPQHF

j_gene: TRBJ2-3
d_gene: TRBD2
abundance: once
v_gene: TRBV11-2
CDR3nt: TGTGCCAGCAGCTTACGTCTAGCGGGAGAAGATACGCAGTATTTT
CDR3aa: CASSLRLAGEDTQYF

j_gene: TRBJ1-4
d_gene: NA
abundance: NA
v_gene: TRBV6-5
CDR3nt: TGTGCCAGCAGCAACCTACAGGGCGTCCGTGAAAAACTGTTTTTT
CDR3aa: CASSNLQGVREKLFF

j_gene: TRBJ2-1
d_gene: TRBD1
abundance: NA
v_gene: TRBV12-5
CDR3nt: TGTGCTAGTGGACTTACTCCGACAGGGGCCAATGAGCAGTTCTTC
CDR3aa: CASGLTPTGANEQFF

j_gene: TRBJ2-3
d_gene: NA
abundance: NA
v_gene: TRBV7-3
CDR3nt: TGTGCCAGCAGCTTAATGGGCGGGAAGTTCACAGATACGCAGTATTTT
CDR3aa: CASSLMGGKFTDTQYF

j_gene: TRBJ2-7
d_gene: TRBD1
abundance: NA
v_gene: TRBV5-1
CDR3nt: TGCGCCAGCAGCTTGTTACAGGGGGCCTACGAGCAGTACTTC
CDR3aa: CASSLLQGAYEQYF

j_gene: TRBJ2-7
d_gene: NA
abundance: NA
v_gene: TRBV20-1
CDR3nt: TGCAGTGCTAGAGCTAGCTACGAGCAGTACTTC
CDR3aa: CSARASYEQYF

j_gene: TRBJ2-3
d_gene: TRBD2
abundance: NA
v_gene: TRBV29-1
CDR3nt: TGCAGCGTTGTTGGACTAGCGGGAGGAACAGATACGCAGTATTTT
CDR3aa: CSVVGLAGGTDTQYF

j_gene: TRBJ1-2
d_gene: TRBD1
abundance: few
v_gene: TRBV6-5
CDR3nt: TGTGCCAGCAGGGACAGGGGTAACTATGGCTACACCTTC
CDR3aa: CASRDRGNYGYTF

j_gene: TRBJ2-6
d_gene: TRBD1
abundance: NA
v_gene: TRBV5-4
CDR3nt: TGTGCCAGCACCTCCGGGACAGGGGGCACTGGGGCCAACGTCCTGACTTTC
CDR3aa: CASTSGTGGTGANVLTF

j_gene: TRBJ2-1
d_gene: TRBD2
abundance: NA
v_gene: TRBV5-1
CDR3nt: TGCGCCAGCAGCATAGCGGGGGGCTACAATGAGCAGTTCTTC
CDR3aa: CASSIAGGYNEQFF

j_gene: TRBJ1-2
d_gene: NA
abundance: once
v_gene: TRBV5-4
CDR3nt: TGTGCCAGCAGATTAGGAGGAAATAACTATGGCTACACCTTC
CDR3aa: CASRLGGNNYGYTF

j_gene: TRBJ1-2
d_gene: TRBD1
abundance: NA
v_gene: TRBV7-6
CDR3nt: TGTGCCAGCAGCTTAGGGACAGGGCAGGAGGGTGGCTACACCTTC
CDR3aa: CASSLGTGQEGGYTF

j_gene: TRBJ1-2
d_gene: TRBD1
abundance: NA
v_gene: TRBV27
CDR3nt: TGTGCCAGCAGTTTAGCGGGACAGGGGGTGAAGGGCTACACCTTC
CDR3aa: CASSLAGQGVKGYTF

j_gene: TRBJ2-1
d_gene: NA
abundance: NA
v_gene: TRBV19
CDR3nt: TGTGCCAGTAGTGCATTAACAGGGAGAAATGAGCAGTTCTTC
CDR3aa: CASSALTGRNEQFF

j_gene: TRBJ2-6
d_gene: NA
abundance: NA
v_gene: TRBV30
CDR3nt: TGTGCCTGGAGTGTACGTGCTCGGGGAGTTCCCCACTCTGGGGCCAACGTCCTGACTTTC
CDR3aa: CAWSVRARGVPHSGANVLTF

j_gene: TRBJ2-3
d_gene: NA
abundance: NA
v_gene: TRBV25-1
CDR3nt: TGTGCCAGCAGTGTGGCCTCTAGCACATCTAGCACAGATACGCAGTATTTT
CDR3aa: CASSVASSTSSTDTQYF

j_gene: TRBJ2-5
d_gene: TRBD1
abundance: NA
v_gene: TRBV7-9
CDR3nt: TGTGCCACAGACAGGGTAGCAGAGACCCAGTACTTC
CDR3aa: CATDRVAETQYF

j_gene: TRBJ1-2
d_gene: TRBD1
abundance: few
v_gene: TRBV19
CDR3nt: TGTGCCAGTAGTAAATGGACAGGGGGCCCGACTAACTATGGCTACACCTTC
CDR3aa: CASSKWTGGPTNYGYTF

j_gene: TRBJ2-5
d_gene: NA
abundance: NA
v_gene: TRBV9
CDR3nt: TGTGCCAGCAGCGTAGGGGGACGGGGGAAGGTGGAGACCCAGTACTTC
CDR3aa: CASSVGGRGKVETQYF

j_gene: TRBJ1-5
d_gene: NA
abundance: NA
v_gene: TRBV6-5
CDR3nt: TGTGCCAGCAGACAACAGGGTTCGGGCCAGCCCCAGCATTTT
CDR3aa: CASRQQGSGQPQHF

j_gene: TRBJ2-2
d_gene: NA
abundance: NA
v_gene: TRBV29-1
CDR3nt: TGCAGCGTTGCTCTCGGGGGTCACGGTTCCACCGGGGAGCTGTTTTTT
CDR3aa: CSVALGGHGSTGELFF

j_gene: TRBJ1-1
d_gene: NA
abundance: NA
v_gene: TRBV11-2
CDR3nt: TGTGCCAGCAGCACCCAGGAGGGGGGGCGAGCTTTCTTT
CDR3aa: CASSTQEGGRAFF

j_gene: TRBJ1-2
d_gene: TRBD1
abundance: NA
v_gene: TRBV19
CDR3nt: TGTGCCACTAGGGGACAGCCACCCTATGGCTACACCTTC
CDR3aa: CATRGQPPYGYTF

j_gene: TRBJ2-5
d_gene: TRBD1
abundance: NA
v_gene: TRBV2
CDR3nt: TGTGCCAGCAGCTCGGACAGGGGGCAATACCAAGAGACCCAGTACTTC
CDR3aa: CASSSDRGQYQETQYF

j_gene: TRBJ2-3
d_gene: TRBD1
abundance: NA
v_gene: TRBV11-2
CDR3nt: TGTGCCAGCAGCTCCGGGACAGGGTACTCCACAGATACGCAGTATTTT
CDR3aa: CASSSGTGYSTDTQYF

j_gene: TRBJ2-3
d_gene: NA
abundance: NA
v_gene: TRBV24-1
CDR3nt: TGTGCCACCAGTGATTTGGAGGGGGTCGGCACAGATACGCAGTATTTT
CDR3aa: CATSDLEGVGTDTQYF

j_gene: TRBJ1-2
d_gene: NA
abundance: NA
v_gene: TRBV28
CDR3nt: TGTGCCAGCAGCTCCCTAGGGGGACGGACTCTTGGCTACACCTTC
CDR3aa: CASSSLGGRTLGYTF

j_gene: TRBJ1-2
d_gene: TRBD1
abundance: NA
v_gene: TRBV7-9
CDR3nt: TGTGCCAGCAGCTTAGCGCGGACAGGGAATGGCTACACCTTC
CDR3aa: CASSLARTGNGYTF

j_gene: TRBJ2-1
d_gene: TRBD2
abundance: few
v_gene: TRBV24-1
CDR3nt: TGTGCCACCAGTGATTTTGGTAGCGGGAGAAGAAATGAGCAGTTCTTC
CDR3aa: CATSDFGSGRRNEQFF

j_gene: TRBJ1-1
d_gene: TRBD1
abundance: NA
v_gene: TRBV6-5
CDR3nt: TGTGCCAGCAGTCTATCAACGAGACAGGGGAAAGCTTTCTTT
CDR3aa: CASSLSTRQGKAFF

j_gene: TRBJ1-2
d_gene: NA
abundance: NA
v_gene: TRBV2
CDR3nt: TGTGCCAGCACCCGGACAGACTCTAACTATGGCTACACCTTC
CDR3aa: CASTRTDSNYGYTF

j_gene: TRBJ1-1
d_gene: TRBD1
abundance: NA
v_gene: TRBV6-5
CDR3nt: TGTGCCAGCAGTCGGGACAGGGTCACTGAAGCTTTCTTT
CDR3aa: CASSRDRVTEAFF

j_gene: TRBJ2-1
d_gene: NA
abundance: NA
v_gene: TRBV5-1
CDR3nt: TGCGCCAGCAGCGCTACAGGGACGAATGAGCAGTTCTTC
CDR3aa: CASSATGTNEQFF

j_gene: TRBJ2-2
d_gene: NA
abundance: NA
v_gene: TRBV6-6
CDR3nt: TGTGCCAGCACCATCACCGGGGAGCTGTTTTTT
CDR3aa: CASTITGELFF

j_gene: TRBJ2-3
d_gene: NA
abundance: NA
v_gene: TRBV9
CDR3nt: TGTGCCAGCAGCGTAAGCTCCACAGATACGCAGTATTTT
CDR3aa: CASSVSSTDTQYF